These 15 T cell receptor beta chains were sequenced from one sample in a study of T cells in Graves' hyperthyroidism and ophthalmopathy. The investigators amplified TCR beta CDR3 regions from RNA transcripts. When the TCR CDR3 underwent first-round RT-PCR, the HTBI primer set was used. TCRdb used MiXCR to reprocess the multiplex PCR reads, holding one entry per CDR3 protein. The sample records approximately 640,000 distinct CDR3 sequences, approximately 15% being singletons. Sequencing used blood. Receptor source: a man aged 45-65 years with Graves' hyperthyroidism.

V gene TRBV12-3 or TRBV12-4 combines with J gene TRBJ2-1, with 14 bases matching TRBD2. The CDR3 contains 20 residues. J lost 5 bases, V lost 2 bases, and 14 bases had no gene match. The CDR3 loop reads CASSLPPGTSGRQQNNEQFF. CDR3 DNA: TGTGCCAGCAGTTTACCCCCAGGGACTAGCGGGAGACAACAAAACAATGAGCAGTTCTTC.

This clonotype was picked up many times. The chain carries TRBV7-8 and TRBJ2-7; D possibly corresponds to TRBD2 (5 bases). The V gene's germline CDR1 is SGHVS and CDR2 FQNEAQ. V was cut by 1 base and J by 1 base, with 11 bases left in between. The CDR3 is made up of 15 amino acids. CDR3 nucleotides: TGTGCCAGCAGCTTAGGAGGGCCAGCTTCCTACGAGCAGTACTTC. Encoded protein: CASSLGGPASYEQYF.

This clonotype was picked up a small number of times. The chain carries TRBV5-1 and TRBJ2-5; 7 nucleotides align to TRBD2. The V gene end was trimmed by 1 base and the J gene end by 4 bases; junction bases not matched to a gene: 10. There are 16 residues in the CDR3. CDR1 is SGHRS, CDR2 YFSETQ, per germline. Written as DNA, the CDR3 is TGCGCCAGCAGCTTGTCAGTCCTAGCGGCCGGAGAGACCCAGTACTTC. Residues: CASSLSVLAAGETQYF.

This clonotype was picked up many times. The chain combines TRBV7-8 with TRBJ2-7; D gene uncertain. The V gene's germline CDR1 is SGHVS and CDR2 FQNEAQ. V was cut by 2 bases and J by 3 bases, with 8 bases left in between. This CDR3 comprises 13 residues. CDR3 region: CASSLSNVYEQYF. The CDR3 nucleotides read TGTGCCAGCAGCTTAAGTAACGTCTACGAGCAGTACTTC.

This clonotype came up many times. The chain uses TRBV6-2 or TRBV6-3 and TRBJ1-4; D is ambiguous. CDR1 is MNHEY and CDR2 is SVGEGT in the germline V gene. The V end lost 4 bases, the J end lost 6 bases, and 3 bases lay between the germline ends. The CDR3 runs to 11 residues. CDR3 nucleotides: TGTGCCAGCAGTTTTTATGAAAAACTGTTTTTT. This translates into CASSFYEKLFF.

This clonotype has a count of ten or more. The chain couples TRBV6-6 to TRBJ1-1; 7 positions agree with TRBD1. CDR1 is MNHNY, CDR2 SVGAGI, per germline (reference sequence). The V and J ends lost 2 bases and 3 bases, in that order; junction bases with no gene match: 9. This CDR3 comprises 16 residues. For the CDR3, the DNA is TGTGCCAGCAGTTACGGAACAGGGGTGAAGTACACTGAAGCTTTCTTT. Translated: CASSYGTGVKYTEAFF.

This chain connects TRBV29-1 to TRBJ2-5, with D perhaps given as TRBD1 or TRBD2 (5 bases each). CDR1 and CDR2 from the germline V gene are SQVTM and ANQGSEA. With 6 bases removed from V and 2 bases from J, the gap between germline ends came to 16 bases. CDR3 size: 14 residues. The CDR3 reads CSVKPGPTQETQYF. The CDR3 coding sequence is TGCAGCGTGAAGCCGGGACCGACTCAAGAGACCCAGTACTTC.

This clonotype was picked up a small number of times. This chain connects TRBV13 to TRBJ2-3, with 7 bases aligning to TRBD1. V was pared by 4 bases and J by 5 bases, with 6 bases of the junction left unmatched. The germline V gene has CDR1 PRHDT and CDR2 FYEKMQ (reference sequence). The CDR3 is 14 residues long. This chain's CDR3 is CASSSQGPKDTQYF. The CDR3 region has the DNA TGTGCCAGCAGCTCACAGGGGCCAAAAGATACGCAGTATTTT.

Remarks on this clonotype: Possible read error: a much larger clone is one base away. This sequence joins TRBV28 and TRBJ2-7; 10 bases line up with TRBD2. Germline V CDR1 and CDR2: MDHEN, SYDVKM. V lost 3 bases, J lost 4 bases, and 12 bases stayed unmatched. This CDR3 has 17 amino acids. CDR3 DNA sequence: TGTGCCAGCAGTTTTAAGGGGCTAGCGGGGGTAGGGTACGAGCAGTACTTC. As protein: CASSFKGLAGVGYEQYF.

This clonotype turned up a few times. V and J are TRBV19 and TRBJ1-2; D is ambiguous. Between the trimmed V and J ends, which lost 3 bases and 4 bases, there was a span of 12 bases. The CDR3 consists of 14 residues. Germline CDR1 LNHDA, CDR2 SQIVND (reference sequence). In DNA, the CDR3 is TGTGCCAGTAGTATCGGGCAAGGAAGCTATGGCTACACCTTC. Encoded protein: CASSIGQGSYGYTF.

This clonotype was picked up many times. J is TRBJ1-5 and V is TRBV7-2; unclear D gene. This CDR3 has 15 residues. Trimming stripped 5 bases from V and 0 bases from J, with 11 bases between. Germline V gives CDR1 SGHTA, CDR2 FQGNSA. The CDR3 region has the DNA TGTGCCAGCAGCCCTGGAGGATCTAGCAATCAGCCCCAGCATTTT. Translating gives CASSPGGSSNQPQHF. The complete variable domain, with remaining parts taken from reference TRBV7-2 and TRBJ1-5, reads GAGVSQSPSNKVTEKGKDVELRCDPISGHTALYWYRQSLGQGLEFLIYFQGNSAPDKSGLPSDRFSAERTGGSVSTLTIQRTQQEDSAVYLCASSPGGSSNQPQHFGDGTRLSIL.

This clonotype was observed at least ten times. The CDR3 protein is CASTAGTLNTGELFF. CDR3 DNA sequence: TGTGCGTCCACCGCGGGGACCCTAAACACCGGGGAGCTGTTTTTT. V and J are TRBV19 and TRBJ2-2; tentatively, D is TRBD2 (6 bases). The CDR3 length is 15 residues. Germline CDR1 and CDR2: LNHDA and SQIVND (reference sequence).

This clonotype occurred many times. The chain links TRBV12-3 or TRBV12-4 to TRBJ2-1, with a weak D call TRBD1 (5 bases). V dropped 6 bases and J dropped 8 bases, with 17 bases sitting between them. This CDR3 has 14 amino acids. In nucleotides, the CDR3 is TGTGCCAGCAGCCGCATAAATCAGGGCGATGAGCAGTTCTTC. Amino acid sequence: CASSRINQGDEQFF.

This clonotype has at least ten counts. This chain links TRBV29-1 with TRBJ2-7; TRBD2 matches at 11 bases. CDR3 length equals 15 residues. Germline assignment: CDR1 SQVTM and CDR2 ANQGSEA. The ends lost 3 bases at V and 2 bases at J; junction bases unmatched: 6. In nucleotides, the CDR3 is TGCAGCGTTGAGGCTAGCGGGAGGTTAACCTACGAGCAGTACTTC. It codes for CSVEASGRLTYEQYF.

Many counts were recorded for this clonotype. The chain carries TRBV7-9 and TRBJ2-5; D is perhaps TRBD2 (6 bases). The germline V gene encodes CDR1 SEHNR and CDR2 FQNEAQ (reference sequence). The CDR3 is made up of 16 amino acids. V was pared by 1 base and J by 4 bases, with 16 bases between. The chain's CDR3 is CASSLVPGRMGETQYF. The CDR3 DNA sequence: TGTGCCAGCAGCTTAGTCCCCGGGAGAATGGGAGAGACCCAGTACTTC.